The 31 T cell receptor beta chains presented below share a single source sample, sequenced in a study of shared clonotypes between healthy human individuals. Clones were read by immunoSEQ multiplex PCR, and TCRdb kept only the in-frame ones, dropping some. The table has roughly 1,600,000 clones, about 98.5% seen once. Input material: naive CD4+ T cells sorted from blood. The sample's subset: CD45RA+ positively selected. These receptors were collected from a man aged 25-45 years in good health.

The chain is built from TRBV9 and TRBJ2-2, with 9 positions matching TRBD2. This CDR3 comprises 16 residues. Losses at the gene ends were 4 bases for V and 0 bases for J; bases not matched to a gene: 4. Looked up from germline, CDR1 is SGDLS and CDR2 is YYNGEE. CDR3: CASSPGLATNTGELFF. In DNA form, the CDR3 reads TGTGCCAGCAGCCCCGGACTAGCGACGAACACCGGGGAGCTGTTTTTT.

The rearrangement links TRBV19 to TRBJ1-2, with D hard to call. Per the germline V gene, CDR1 is LNHDA and CDR2 is SQIVND (reference sequence). The CDR3 contains 11 residues. V dropped 6 bases and J dropped 8 bases, with 10 bases sitting between them. Written as DNA, the CDR3 is TGTGCCAGTAGGAGTATCCGAGGCTACACCTTC. Translated: CASRSIRGYTF.

The chain joins TRBV27 to TRBJ2-7; 10 bases align to TRBD1. The CDR3 covers 15 residues. Looked up from germline, CDR1 is MNHEY and CDR2 is SMNVEV (reference sequence). Losses at the gene ends were 6 bases for V and 4 bases for J; bases not matched to a gene: 9. In DNA form, the CDR3 reads TGTGCCAGCAGGCCTACCGGGGGACAGGGGTACGAGCAGTACTTC. This codes for CASRPTGGQGYEQYF.

This clone has only one observation. The chain combines TRBV28 with TRBJ1-2; D ambiguous. The V end lost 3 bases, the J end lost 6 bases, and 14 bases lay between the germline ends. This CDR3 is built from 14 residues. Germline V CDR1 and CDR2: MDHEN, SYDVKM. Here the CDR3 DNA reads TGTGCCAGCAGTTTCCCCTTCGGGCTTGATGGCTACACCTTC. This encodes CASSFPFGLDGYTF.

This chain connects TRBV7-2 to TRBJ2-7; D call uncertain. The germline V and J ends were trimmed by 5 bases and 6 bases, with 17 bases remaining between them. This CDR3 is 14 amino acids long. The germline V gene encodes CDR1 SGHTA and CDR2 FQGNSA. CDR3 protein: CASSPPRRVSEQYF. The CDR3 DNA is TGTGCCAGCAGCCCACCCCGAAGGGTTTCCGAGCAGTACTTC.

The V gene is TRBV18, the J gene TRBJ1-5, with D hard to call. CDR3 length equals 14 residues. With 4 bases removed from V and 4 bases from J, the gap between germline ends came to 11 bases. Germline V lookup: CDR1 KGHSH, CDR2 LQKENI. The CDR3 DNA sequence: TGTGCCAGCTCACTGAAGAGGGAAAATCAGCCCCAGCATTTT. Translated: CASSLKRENQPQHF.

The CDR3 nucleotides are TGTGCCAGCAGTGTTGGAGGGAGGGAGCCCCAGCATTTT. Encoded protein: CASSVGGREPQHF. This rearrangement joins TRBV6-1 to TRBJ1-5; D ambiguous. V shed 4 bases and J shed 8 bases, with 12 bases lying between them. The CDR3 sequence is 13 residues long. Germline assignment: CDR1 MNHNS and CDR2 SASEGT.

The chain couples TRBV9 to TRBJ2-1; TRBD1 might be the D (6 bases). This CDR3 region has 15 residues. Germline V lookup: CDR1 SGDLS, CDR2 YYNGEE. V shed 4 bases and J shed 6 bases, with 17 bases lying between them. The CDR3 region is CASSQTGEGGNEQFF. CDR3 sequence (DNA): TGTGCCAGCAGCCAAACGGGCGAAGGGGGCAATGAGCAGTTCTTC.

The rearrangement links TRBV25-1 to TRBJ2-7, with 8 positions matching TRBD2. CDR3 size: 14 residues. From germline, CDR1 is MGHDK and CDR2 SYGVNS. Trimming cost V 0 bases and J 5 bases; bases outside gene matches: 3. The CDR3 DNA reads TGTGCCAGCAGTGAATATCGGGGGGGCGACGAGCAGTACTTC. This translates into CASSEYRGGDEQYF.

On this clone itself: Other DNA sequences from this sample encode an identical CDR3 as well. The J gene is TRBJ2-3, the V gene TRBV4-3, with 11 bases that match TRBD2. CDR1 is LGHNA, CDR2 YSLEER, per germline. CDR3 length: 16 amino acids. Trimming at V came to 0 bases and at J to 3 bases, leaving 2 bases not matched to a gene. CDR3 in amino acids: CASSQDGTSGTDTQYF. CDR3 nucleotide sequence: TGCGCCAGCAGCCAAGATGGGACTAGCGGTACAGATACGCAGTATTTT.

The rearrangement joins TRBV5-1 to TRBJ1-5; a possible D gene is TRBD1 (6 bases). The CDR3 contains 14 residues. Per germline, CDR1 SGHRS and CDR2 YFSETQ. Trimming took 8 bases from V and 9 from J, leaving 21 bases between them. CDR3 sequence: CASRDKDTLGPQHF. CDR3 in DNA: TGCGCCAGTCGGGACAAAGATACCTTGGGGCCCCAGCATTTT.

The chain employs TRBV11-1 and TRBJ1-1, with a tentative D call TRBD1 (5 bases). Between the trimmed V and J ends, which lost 3 bases and 2 bases, there was a span of 7 bases. This CDR3 contains 13 residues. Germline CDR1 is SGHAT and CDR2 is FQDESV (reference sequence). CDR3 protein: CASSFRVNTEAFF. The CDR3 region has the DNA TGTGCCAGCAGCTTCAGGGTCAACACTGAAGCTTTCTTT.

The V and J genes are TRBV18 and TRBJ2-5; D not certain. Germline CDR1 and CDR2: KGHSH and LQKENI. There are 14 residues in the CDR3. V dropped 3 bases and J dropped 1 base, with 9 bases sitting between them. In nucleotides, the CDR3 is TGTGCCAGCTCACCGTCCGTGGGCCAAGAGACCCAGTACTTC. Its translation: CASSPSVGQETQYF.

This chain links TRBV18 with TRBJ1-5, with a weak D call TRBD1 (5 bases). V was clipped by 4 bases and J by 0 bases, with 13 bases between them. The CDR3 has 16 amino acids. Germline CDR1 reads KGHSH; CDR2 reads LQKENI. For the CDR3, the DNA is TGTGCCAGCTCACTAAGCCAGGGCGGTAGCAATCAGCCCCAGCATTTT. This encodes CASSLSQGGSNQPQHF.

This sequence joins TRBV11-2 and TRBJ2-4, with D maybe TRBD2 (7 bases). Trimming removed 1 base from V and 3 bases from J, with 13 bases in between. CDR3 size: 16 residues. Germline V CDR1 and CDR2: SGHAT, FQNNGV. CDR3 nucleotide sequence: TGTGCCAGCAGCTTAGCCTTGGGGGGGCTCAAAAACATTCAGTACTTC. Its translation: CASSLALGGLKNIQYF.

This clone came up once. The chain has TRBV29-1 and TRBJ1-5; 8 nucleotides line up with TRBD1. Germline values: CDR1 SQVTM, CDR2 ANQGSEA. This CDR3 is 13 amino acids long. The trim removed 4 bases at V and 6 bases at J, leaving 5 bases unmatched. Here the CDR3 DNA reads TGCAGCGTTGTGGACAGGGTCGGTCAGCCCCAGCATTTT. Its protein product is CSVVDRVGQPQHF.

The chain employs TRBV30 and TRBJ2-6; D call uncertain. Trimming took off 5 bases at V and 0 bases at J, with 23 bases between the two ends. The CDR3 has 19 residues. The germline V gene has CDR1 GTSNPN and CDR2 SVGIG (reference sequence). In nucleotides, the CDR3 is TGTGCCTGGCCTGGCGCTGGTCGGTATACCTACTCTGGGGCCAACGTCCTGACTTTC. Protein sequence: CAWPGAGRYTYSGANVLTF.

The V gene is TRBV10-3, the J gene TRBJ2-1; TRBD2 aligns across 8 bases. V dropped 5 bases and J dropped 7; count of bases not matched to a gene: 13. This CDR3 is 16 amino acids long. The V gene's germline CDR1 is ENHRY and CDR2 SYGVKD. The CDR3 sequence is CAISSPKAGAQNEQFF. The CDR3 DNA is TGTGCCATCAGTTCCCCAAAAGCGGGGGCCCAGAATGAGCAGTTCTTC.

This rearrangement joins TRBV19 to TRBJ1-5, with TRBD1 identical over 7 bases. V lost 5 bases to trimming and J lost 2 bases; unmatched junction nucleotides: 6. The length of the CDR3 is 15 residues. Germline loops: CDR1 LNHDA, CDR2 SQIVND (reference sequence). The CDR3 sequence is CASSPQGGGNQPQHF. CDR3 in DNA: TGTGCCAGTAGTCCTCAGGGGGGGGGCAATCAGCCCCAGCATTTT.

The chain employs TRBV28 and TRBJ1-4, with 7 nucleotides matching TRBD1. Germline V lookup: CDR1 MDHEN, CDR2 SYDVKM. This CDR3 comprises 15 residues. V dropped 6 bases and J dropped 3; count of bases not matched to a gene: 7. CDR3 sequence reads: CASRSPGGSNEKLFF. The CDR3 DNA reads TGTGCCAGCAGGTCCCCAGGGGGATCTAATGAAAAACTGTTTTTT. Looking up the rest from reference TRBV28 and TRBJ1-4 gives the full variable domain: DVKVTQSSRYLVKRTGEKVFLECVQDMDHENMFWYRQDPGLGLRLIYFSYDVKMKEKGDIPEGYSVSREKKERFSLILESASTNQTSMYLCASRSPGGSNEKLFFGSGTQLSVL.

DNA of the CDR3: TGTGCCAGCTCACCACACTTCCAAGAGACCCAGTACTTC. This translates into CASSPHFQETQYF. The chain recombines TRBV18 with TRBJ2-5; D is undetermined. V lost 1 base, J lost 1 base, and 4 bases lay in between. Germline values: CDR1 KGHSH, CDR2 LQKENI. The CDR3 covers 13 residues. The whole variable domain, remainder taken from reference TRBV18 and TRBJ2-5, is NAGVMQNPRHLVRRRGQEARLRCSPMKGHSHVYWYRQLPEEGLKFMVYLQKENIIDESGMPKERFSAEFPKEGPSILRIQQVVRGDSAAYFCASSPHFQETQYFGPGTRLLVL.

J is TRBJ1-2 and V is TRBV28; 7 positions match TRBD1. The CDR3 covers 14 residues. Germline V CDR1 and CDR2: MDHEN, SYDVKM. J lost 6 bases, V lost 8 bases, and 12 bases had no gene match. CDR3 sequence reads: CASHRGGGFDGYTF. CDR3 coding DNA: TGTGCCAGCCACAGGGGAGGGGGATTTGATGGCTACACCTTC.

J is TRBJ1-1 and V is TRBV9; D is unclear. Looked up from germline, CDR1 is SGDLS and CDR2 is YYNGEE. V was shortened by 5 bases and J by 0 bases, with 11 bases between the two germline ends. The CDR3 runs 14 residues. The CDR3 spells CASRRNDMNTEAFF. In nucleotides, the CDR3 is TGTGCCAGCAGAAGGAATGACATGAACACTGAAGCTTTCTTT.

V gene TRBV11-3 combines with J gene TRBJ2-3; 10 bases fit TRBD2. From germline, CDR1 is SGHNT and CDR2 YENEEA. The CDR3 sequence is 18 residues long. Losses at the gene ends were 5 bases for V and 5 bases for J; bases not matched to a gene: 16. The CDR3 reads CASSPDGAGGTGQDTQYF. CDR3 DNA: TGTGCCAGCAGCCCCGACGGAGCGGGAGGGACGGGTCAAGATACGCAGTATTTT.

The rearrangement links TRBV11-2 to TRBJ2-7; perhaps D is TRBD1 or TRBD2 (5 bases each). The CDR3 has 13 residues. V gave up 5 bases and J gave up 2 bases, with 10 bases separating them. Germline CDR1 and CDR2: SGHAT and FQNNGV. CDR3 protein: CASSARGPYEQYF. CDR3 DNA: TGTGCCAGCAGCGCGAGGGGACCCTACGAGCAGTACTTC.

The rearrangement uses TRBV6-4 and TRBJ2-3; the match to TRBD2 covers 10 bases. J gave up 6 bases and V 1 base, and 13 bases lay outside the gene matches. Germline CDR1 reads MRHNA; CDR2 reads SNTAGT. The CDR3 extends over 18 amino acids. The CDR3: CASSDFGGKREGLDTQYF. In DNA form, the CDR3 reads TGTGCCAGCAGTGACTTCGGGGGAAAGCGGGAGGGCCTCGATACGCAGTATTTT.

The J gene is TRBJ2-7, the V gene TRBV28, with 7 bases lining up with TRBD1. In germline, CDR1 is MDHEN, CDR2 SYDVKM. The CDR3 totals 15 residues. V dropped 6 bases and J dropped 2; count of bases not matched to a gene: 10. CDR3: CASSPGQRTTYEQYF. CDR3 in DNA: TGTGCCAGCAGCCCGGGACAGCGGACCACCTACGAGCAGTACTTC.

The gene calls are TRBV5-6 and TRBJ2-2; TRBD2 matches at 9 bases. V was clipped by 0 bases and J by 0 bases; unmatched bases: 3. Per germline, CDR1 SGHDT and CDR2 YYEEEE. This CDR3 has 17 amino acids. This CDR3 reads CASSLARLAANTGELFF. CDR3 bases: TGTGCCAGCAGCTTGGCGCGACTAGCGGCGAACACCGGGGAGCTGTTTTTT. The whole variable domain, remainder taken from reference TRBV5-6 and TRBJ2-2, is DAGVTQSPTHLIKTRGQQVTLRCSPKSGHDTVSWYQQALGQGPQFIFQYYEEEERQRGNFPDRFSGHQFPNYSSELNVNALLLGDSALYLCASSLARLAANTGELFFGEGSRLTVL.

On this clone itself: Other DNA sequences from this sample encode an identical CDR3 as well. The gene calls are TRBV27 and TRBJ1-1; TRBD1 aligns across 8 bases. V shed 2 bases, J shed 0 bases, and the junction held 2 bases outside the gene matches. The CDR3 has 15 amino acids. The V gene's germline CDR1 is MNHEY and CDR2 SMNVEV (reference sequence). CDR3 sequence: CASSLRTGLNTEAFF. The DNA for the CDR3 is TGTGCCAGCAGTTTACGGACAGGGTTGAACACTGAAGCTTTCTTT.

The chain is built from TRBV11-2 and TRBJ2-3; 10 bases line up with TRBD2. Germline CDR1 is SGHAT and CDR2 is FQNNGV. With 6 bases clipped from V and 0 bases from J, the junction kept 9 bases outside the gene matches. CDR3 size: 17 residues. The CDR3 loop reads CASRPRTSGVSTDTQYF. CDR3 in DNA: TGTGCCAGCAGACCAAGAACTAGCGGGGTCAGCACAGATACGCAGTATTTT.

V gene TRBV28 combines with J gene TRBJ2-3; D gene unclear. Trimming pared 1 base from V and 9 bases from J, leaving 8 bases between. The CDR3 contains 12 residues. CDR1 MDHEN and CDR2 SYDVKM come from the germline V gene. The CDR3 is CASSLYAVTQYF. CDR3 nucleotides: TGTGCCAGCAGTTTATACGCTGTAACGCAGTATTTT.